The 27 T cell receptor beta chains reported below all come from one sample, sequenced in a study of cytomegalovirus exposure and HLA in healthy donors. PCR involved 60 Vbeta and 13 Jbeta primers. Repertoires were generated with immunoSEQ multiplex PCR, while TCRdb's copy carries only in-frame clones and drops some. Here the sample spans 170,000 or so clones, approximately 80% being singletons. The specimen sequenced was PBMCs. These receptors were obtained from a woman aged 45-65 years in good health and CMV-seronegative.

This chain links TRBV5-1 with TRBJ2-3; D is uncertain. Germline V CDR1 and CDR2: SGHRS, YFSETQ. This CDR3 is 14 amino acids long. Trimming removed 1 base from V and 2 bases from J, with 8 bases in between. CDR3 sequence reads: CASSLPGSTDTQYF. The CDR3 DNA sequence: TGCGCCAGCAGCTTGCCCGGGTCCACAGATACGCAGTATTTT. The full variable domain, completed using reference TRBV5-1 and TRBJ2-3, is KAGVTQTPRYLIKTRGQQVTLSCSPISGHRSVSWYQQTPGQGLQFLFEYFSETQRNKGNFPGRFSGRQFSNSRSEMNVSTLELGDSALYLCASSLPGSTDTQYFGPGTRLTVL.

The CDR3 spells CASSPMTGLLNTEAFF. CDR3 nucleotide sequence: TGCGCCAGCAGCCCGATGACAGGCTTATTGAACACTGAAGCTTTCTTT. The rearrangement uses TRBV5-1 and TRBJ1-1, with D maybe TRBD1 (6 bases). Deletions cut 4 bases from V and 0 bases from J, with 16 bases between. The CDR3 contains 16 residues. Looked up from germline, CDR1 is SGHRS and CDR2 is YFSETQ.

The V gene is TRBV18, the J gene TRBJ1-3; 8 bases match TRBD1. CDR3 length: 14 amino acids. J was trimmed by 7 bases and V by 3 bases; bases with no gene match: 5. Germline V gene lookup returns CDR1 KGHSH and CDR2 LQKENI. Written as DNA, the CDR3 is TGTGCCAGCTCACCGACAGGGGATAAGAACACCATATATTTT. Its translation: CASSPTGDKNTIYF.

The chain uses TRBV6-6 and TRBJ1-6; TRBD1 matches at 7 bases. CDR1 and CDR2 from the germline V gene are MNHNY and SVGAGI (reference sequence). The length of the CDR3 is 12 residues. J was trimmed by 7 bases and V by 9 bases; bases with no gene match: 3. The CDR3: CASATGNSPLHF. CDR3 sequence (DNA): TGTGCCAGTGCGACAGGGAATTCACCCCTCCACTTT.

The chain employs TRBV10-1 and TRBJ1-1; 7 positions agree with TRBD1. The junction had 7 bases not matched to a gene; V was cut back by 6 bases and J by 9 bases. The V gene's germline CDR1 is WNHNN and CDR2 SYGVQD (reference sequence). The CDR3 covers 12 residues. In nucleotides, the CDR3 is TGCGCCAGCAGCCCCGACAGGGTGCAAGCTTTCTTT. Translation: CASSPDRVQAFF.

The V gene is TRBV6-1, the J gene TRBJ1-2; no definite D call. Per germline, CDR1 MNHNS and CDR2 SASEGT. V lost 4 bases to trimming and J lost 2 bases, with 2 bases between them. The CDR3 length is 11 residues. For the CDR3, the DNA is TGTGCCAGCAGTGTAAACTATGGCTACACCTTC. Protein product: CASSVNYGYTF.

This chain connects TRBV5-6 to TRBJ2-1, with 12 positions matching TRBD2. CDR1 SGHDT and CDR2 YYEEEE come from the germline V gene. The CDR3 extends over 14 amino acids. V shed 8 bases, J shed 9 bases, and the junction held 9 bases outside the gene matches. CDR3 region: CASRLAGDRSEQFF. The CDR3 region has the DNA TGTGCCAGTAGACTAGCGGGAGATAGGAGTGAGCAGTTCTTC.

The chain carries TRBV10-3 and TRBJ2-3; D is possibly TRBD2 (5 bases). The CDR3 loop spans 13 amino acids. Trimming stripped 6 bases from V and 1 base from J, with 8 bases between. Germline V gene sequence: CDR1 ENHRY, CDR2 SYGVKD. The CDR3, as DNA: TGTGCCATCAGAAGCGGTGGCACAGATACGCAGTATTTT. Its protein is CAIRSGGTDTQYF.

The sample holds a few counts of this clone. The chain uses TRBV15 and TRBJ1-4, with 7 bases that match TRBD1. Germline V gives CDR1 LNHNV, CDR2 YYDKDF (reference sequence). This CDR3 region has 14 residues. Trimming took 4 bases from V and 8 from J; bases not matched to a gene: 7. CDR3 loop: CATSKGARDEKLFF. In nucleotides, the CDR3 is TGTGCCACCAGCAAGGGGGCGCGGGACGAAAAACTGTTTTTT.

The gene calls are TRBV29-1 and TRBJ2-5; 8 nucleotides line up with TRBD2. Germline trimming cut 8 bases from V and 4 bases from J; bases unmatched to any gene: 15. The CDR3 length is 15 residues. Germline loops: CDR1 SQVTM, CDR2 ANQGSEA. The CDR3 DNA reads TGCAGCACAACGTCTTCGGGGGGGCTTTCAGAGACCCAGTACTTC. Translating it yields CSTTSSGGLSETQYF. Based on the CDR3 plus reference TRBV29-1 and TRBJ2-5, the full variable domain is SAVISQKPSRDICQRGTSLTIQCQVDSQVTMMFWYRQQPGQSLTLIATANQGSEATYESGFVIDKFPISRPNLTFSTLTVSNMSPEDSSIYLCSTTSSGGLSETQYFGPGTRLLVL.

The rearrangement joins TRBV28 to TRBJ2-7, with 13 bases aligning to TRBD2. From germline, CDR1 is MDHEN and CDR2 SYDVKM. The CDR3 consists of 16 residues. After removal of 7 bases from V and 2 bases from J, the junction contained 8 bases not matched to a gene. The chain's CDR3 is CASMSTTSGRAYEQYF. The CDR3 coding sequence is TGTGCCAGCATGTCGACCACTAGCGGGAGGGCCTACGAGCAGTACTTC.

Points on this clone: The junction does not match germline at one end; this may be a read error. Other nucleotide sequences from this sample produce the same CDR3. V and J are TRBV5-4 and TRBJ2-7; TRBD1 agrees at 9 bases. This CDR3 comprises 15 residues. Germline V gene data show CDR1 as SGHNT and CDR2 as YYREEE (reference sequence). In DNA form, the CDR3 reads TGCGCCAGCAGCTTGGCCCGGGGACAGGGAAGTCAGCAGTACTTC. Protein product: CASSLARGQGSQQYF.

This chain uses TRBV5-6 with TRBJ2-5; weak D call: TRBD1 (6 bases). Germline lookup yields CDR1 SGHDT and CDR2 YYEEEE. The CDR3 runs to 15 residues. Trimming pared 3 bases from V and 6 bases from J, leaving 18 bases between. The CDR3 DNA is TGTGCCAGCAGCTCAACAGGGTCGATGCCGAAGACCCAGTACTTC. Amino acid sequence: CASSSTGSMPKTQYF.

The chain uses TRBV27 and TRBJ2-7; D possibly corresponds to TRBD1 (6 bases). Trimming stripped 5 bases from V and 1 base from J, with 15 bases between. Germline lookup yields CDR1 MNHEY and CDR2 SMNVEV (reference sequence). There are 15 residues in the CDR3. CDR3 bases: TGTGCCAGCAGTGGATCCGGGACACCGTCCTACGAGCAGTACTTC. It encodes CASSGSGTPSYEQYF.

In this sample, this clone turned up once. CDR3 loop: CASSLEGSGVSSYEQYF. The CDR3 nucleotides are TGTGCCAGCAGCTTGGAGGGTAGCGGGGTGAGCTCCTACGAGCAGTACTTC. The chain joins TRBV5-4 to TRBJ2-7; TRBD2 aligns across 8 bases. Germline V CDR1 and CDR2: SGHNT, YYREEE (reference sequence). V gave up 0 bases and J gave up 0 bases; unmatched junction bases: 8. The CDR3 is made up of 17 amino acids. The variable domain in full, completed from reference TRBV5-4 and TRBJ2-7, reads ETGVTQSPTHLIKTRGQQVTLRCSSQSGHNTVSWYQQALGQGPQFIFQYYREEENGRGNFPPRFSGLQFPNYSSELNVNALELDDSALYLCASSLEGSGVSSYEQYFGPGTRLTVT.

The chain couples TRBV7-9 to TRBJ1-1, with 9 bases that match TRBD1. The CDR3 covers 15 residues. V lost 5 bases to trimming and J lost 5 bases; unmatched junction nucleotides: 9. Germline V lookup: CDR1 SEHNR, CDR2 FQNEAQ (reference sequence). CDR3 nucleotide sequence: TGTGCCAGCAGCCGTCCGGGACAGGGATATACTGAAGCTTTCTTT. This encodes CASSRPGQGYTEAFF.

This rearrangement joins TRBV7-9 to TRBJ1-2; D is perhaps TRBD1 (5 bases). The germline V gene encodes CDR1 SEHNR and CDR2 FQNEAQ (reference sequence). The CDR3 is 14 amino acids. Trimming removed 3 bases at V and 4 bases at J, with 12 bases between. The DNA of the CDR3 is TGTGCCAGCAGCTTTCTGGGGGGTTTCTATGGCTACACCTTC. This sequence encodes CASSFLGGFYGYTF.

The CDR3 bases are TGTGCCAGCAGACACGACAGGACCGACACCGGGGAGCTGTTTTTT. Translation: CASRHDRTDTGELFF. The chain has TRBV27 and TRBJ2-2, with D possibly being TRBD1 (6 bases). The CDR3 consists of 15 residues. Per the germline V gene, CDR1 is MNHEY and CDR2 is SMNVEV (reference sequence). V was cut by 6 bases and J by 3 bases, with 14 bases left in between.

The chain couples TRBV23-1 to TRBJ2-7, with 9 bases that match TRBD1. TRBV23-1 is an open reading frame whose function is uncertain. V shed 6 bases and J 3 bases; nucleotides not matched to a gene: 12. This CDR3 comprises 16 residues. For the CDR3, the DNA is TGCGCCAGCAGGTCGATGGACAGGGGAAGGGACTACGAGCAGTACTTC. As protein: CASRSMDRGRDYEQYF.

V gene TRBV4-1 combines with J gene TRBJ1-3, with a possible D match to TRBD1 (6 bases). Germline assignment: CDR1 MGHRA and CDR2 YSYEKL. The CDR3 consists of 15 residues. Trimming cost V 2 bases and J 4 bases, with 12 bases left between them. In DNA, the CDR3 is TGCGCCAGCAGCCAATTAACAGGGTTGGGAAACACCATATATTTT. It specifies CASSQLTGLGNTIYF.

The rearrangement joins TRBV7-9 to TRBJ2-2, with D perhaps matching TRBD1 (6 bases). Germline V lookup: CDR1 SEHNR, CDR2 FQNEAQ (reference sequence). V lost 4 bases to trimming and J lost 6 bases, with 9 bases between them. The CDR3 is 13 residues long. The CDR3 DNA is TGTGCCAGCAGCTCACAGGGAGCCGGGGAGCTGTTTTTT. It is translated as CASSSQGAGELFF.

The chain is built from TRBV6-1 and TRBJ1-1; the D is unclear. CDR3 length: 15 amino acids. Germline values: CDR1 MNHNS, CDR2 SASEGT. Trimming stripped 6 bases from V and 0 bases from J, with 14 bases between. CDR3 loop: CASSATPVMNTEAFF. For the CDR3, the DNA is TGTGCCAGCAGCGCGACACCAGTGATGAACACTGAAGCTTTCTTT.

V gene TRBV2 combines with J gene TRBJ2-5, with 11 nucleotides matching TRBD2. V shed 6 bases, J shed 2 bases, and the junction held 5 bases outside the gene matches. This CDR3 has 15 residues. Germline loops: CDR1 SNHLY, CDR2 FYNNEI. CDR3 sequence reads: CASSLAGGPQETQYF. DNA of the CDR3: TGTGCCAGCAGCCTAGCGGGGGGACCTCAAGAGACCCAGTACTTC.

V gene TRBV30 combines with J gene TRBJ2-5; D unclear. V gave up 3 bases and J gave up 2 bases, with 22 bases separating them. Per germline, CDR1 GTSNPN and CDR2 SVGIG (reference sequence). This CDR3 spans 17 amino acids. CDR3 sequence (DNA): TGTGCCTGGAGCGATTTTACAGACCGAGAAATACAAGAGACCCAGTACTTC. It codes for CAWSDFTDREIQETQYF.

The chain combines TRBV7-8 with TRBJ1-3; D is undetermined. Germline V gene sequence: CDR1 SGHVS, CDR2 FQNEAQ. The CDR3 consists of 17 residues. V lost 0 bases and J lost 0, with 12 bases in between. The CDR3 protein is CASSLARLKSSGNTIYF. CDR3 DNA sequence: TGTGCCAGCAGCTTAGCGCGGTTGAAAAGCTCTGGAAACACCATATATTTT.

The chain links TRBV2 to TRBJ2-3; 8 nucleotides align to TRBD1. Unmatched junction bases numbered 11, after V lost 6 bases and J lost 6 bases. The CDR3 sequence is 15 residues long. Germline CDR1 and CDR2: SNHLY and FYNNEI. CDR3 DNA sequence: TGTGCCAGCAGCATCAGGGGGCAGGGGTCGGATACGCAGTATTTT. As protein: CASSIRGQGSDTQYF.

As regards this clone: The sample contains more than one DNA sequence encoding this CDR3. V gene TRBV28 combines with J gene TRBJ2-3; weak D call: TRBD1 (5 bases). The germline gives CDR1 MDHEN, CDR2 SYDVKM. V lost 4 bases to trimming and J lost 0 bases, with 11 bases between them. This CDR3 is 15 amino acids long. The CDR3 DNA reads TGTGCCAGCAGTTCACCCGGACAAAGCACAGATACGCAGTATTTT. Protein product: CASSSPGQSTDTQYF.